The rows below give T cell receptor beta chains drawn from one sample of a study of blood T cells in healthy people across ages. TCRdb re-called the 5' RACE reads with MiXCR, one entry per CDR3 protein. Seen here are over 1,500,000 distinct CDR3 sequences, around 50% observed once, and the top ten hold around 2.1%. The sequenced sample consisted of blood. These receptors all come from a woman between 35 and 50 years old in good health. Both conserved end residues are part of each CDR3. A D gene is named only where the DNA matches it firmly. Size values are once, few and many counts, or a class for expanded clones, and some rows have none.

length: 15; size: many; V: TRBV27; J: TRBJ1-5; D: -; DNA: TGTGCCAGCAGTTTATCTTCTGGGGGCAATCAGCCCCAGCATTTT; CDR3: CASSLSSGGNQPQHF
length: 15; size: few; V: TRBV28; J: TRBJ2-7; D: -; DNA: TGTGCCAGCAGTTCACCGTCGACAGCTCCCTACGAGCAGTACTTC; CDR3: CASSSPSTAPYEQYF
length: 14; size: -; V: TRBV9; J: TRBJ2-4; D: -; DNA: TGTGCCAGCAGCGACGGACTGTTCGGATGGGTGCAGTACTTC; CDR3: CASSDGLFGWVQYF
length: 12; size: few; V: TRBV20-1; J: TRBJ2-7; D: -; DNA: TGCAGTGCTATCGGGACTTCTTACGAGCAGTACTTC; CDR3: CSAIGTSYEQYF
length: 14; size: -; V: TRBV28; J: TRBJ2-7; D: -; DNA: TGTGCCAGCAGTTCTCTTGACAGGATCGGCGAGCAGTACTTC; CDR3: CASSSLDRIGEQYF
length: 20; size: -; V: TRBV4-1; J: TRBJ2-1; D: TRBD2; DNA: TGCGCCAGCAGCCAAAAATTAGCGGGGGGGGGCACGAATCGTATCTATGAGCAGTTCTTC; CDR3: CASSQKLAGGGTNRIYEQFF
length: 14; size: few; V: TRBV12-3/TRBV12-4; J: TRBJ2-7; D: -; DNA: TGTGCCAGCACAATAAGGGGCCGAACCTACGAGCAGTACTTC; CDR3: CASTIRGRTYEQYF
length: 16; size: -; V: TRBV9; J: TRBJ2-1; D: TRBD2; DNA: TGTGCCAGCAGCGTAGCTTGGGGGGGGTTTGAGAATGAGCAGTTCTTC; CDR3: CASSVAWGGFENEQFF
length: 13; size: few; V: TRBV20-1; J: TRBJ2-5; D: TRBD1; DNA: TGCAGTGCAATGCAGGGGGCGAAGGAGACCCAGTACTTC; CDR3: CSAMQGAKETQYF
length: 16; size: few; V: TRBV5-1; J: TRBJ2-1; D: -; DNA: TGCGCCAGCAGCTATATCGTAGCGATCCCGGGGAATGAGCAGTTCTTC; CDR3: CASSYIVAIPGNEQFF
length: 15; size: -; V: TRBV6-1; J: TRBJ2-3; D: -; DNA: TGTGCCAGCAGTGAAGATGGATTCGGTACAGATACGCAGTATTTT; CDR3: CASSEDGFGTDTQYF
length: 15; size: -; V: TRBV7-2; J: TRBJ2-6; D: -; DNA: TGTGTCAGCAGCCCGAGTTCCTCTGGGGCCAACGTCCTGACTTTC; CDR3: CVSSPSSSGANVLTF
length: 13; size: few; V: TRBV12-3/TRBV12-4; J: TRBJ2-1; D: TRBD1; DNA: TGTGCCAGCAGAACGACAGGGCTGGATGAGCAGTTCTTC; CDR3: CASRTTGLDEQFF
length: 19; size: -; V: TRBV4-2; J: TRBJ2-6; D: TRBD1; DNA: TGTGCCAACAGCCATGAGGGACAGGCGGCCCTTTCTGGGGCCAACGTCCTGACTTTC; CDR3: CANSHEGQAALSGANVLTF
length: 15; size: -; V: TRBV20-1; J: TRBJ1-5; D: TRBD1; DNA: TGCAGTGCTAGAGGCCCGGACAGGTACAATCAGCCCCAGCATTTT; CDR3: CSARGPDRYNQPQHF
length: 14; size: -; V: TRBV11-1; J: TRBJ1-2; D: TRBD1; DNA: TGTGCCAGCAGCTTAAGGGGACAGGGCCGCGGCTACACCTTC; CDR3: CASSLRGQGRGYTF
length: 20; size: -; V: TRBV7-2; J: TRBJ2-3; D: TRBD2; DNA: TGTGCCCGCAGCTTACTCCAACGGTTCCGGGGGGGCAGCCCGGCAGATACGCAGTATTTT; CDR3: CARSLLQRFRGGSPADTQYF
length: 16; size: -; V: TRBV5-5; J: TRBJ1-4; D: TRBD1; DNA: TGTGCCAGCAGCCCACGGTGGGGACAGGGTAATGAAAAACTGTTTTTT; CDR3: CASSPRWGQGNEKLFF
length: 12; size: few; V: TRBV29-1; J: TRBJ2-5; D: -; DNA: TGCAGCGTCGCGGGCCCCCCAGAGACCCAGTACTTC; CDR3: CSVAGPPETQYF
length: 13; size: -; V: TRBV12-3/TRBV12-4; J: TRBJ1-1; D: -; DNA: TGTGCCAGTAATTTACAGGGATTAACTGAAGCTTTCTTT; CDR3: CASNLQGLTEAFF
length: 14; size: -; V: TRBV12-3/TRBV12-4; J: TRBJ1-6; D: -; DNA: TGTGCCAGCAGTCTCCAACAGAATAATTCACCCCTCCACTTT; CDR3: CASSLQQNNSPLHF
length: 17; size: -; V: TRBV6-5; J: TRBJ1-2; D: -; DNA: TGTGCCAGCAGTTACTCAGGGTCCGGGACACCTAGTTATGGCTACACCTTC; CDR3: CASSYSGSGTPSYGYTF
length: 17; size: -; V: TRBV6-1; J: TRBJ2-1; D: TRBD2; DNA: TGTGCCAGCAGCAGGACTAGCGGGGGGGCAGTGGGGTATGAGCAGTTCTTC; CDR3: CASSRTSGGAVGYEQFF
length: 16; size: -; V: TRBV9; J: TRBJ1-2; D: TRBD1; DNA: TGTGCCAGCAGCGTAGCTCGGGACAGGGTGGGATATGGCTACACCTTC; CDR3: CASSVARDRVGYGYTF
length: 13; size: -; V: TRBV7-2; J: TRBJ1-2; D: -; DNA: TGTGCCAGCAGCAGGGGGTACGACTATGGCTACACCTTC; CDR3: CASSRGYDYGYTF
length: 14; size: -; V: TRBV20-1; J: TRBJ2-5; D: -; DNA: TGCAGTGCTGGGGCGGGGGCCGTACAAGAGACCCAGTACTTC; CDR3: CSAGAGAVQETQYF
length: 14; size: -; V: TRBV28; J: TRBJ2-1; D: -; DNA: TGTGCCAGCCGCAAAGGAAGTGGTGAAGAGACCCAGTTCTTC; CDR3: CASRKGSGEETQFF
length: 15; size: -; V: TRBV20-1; J: TRBJ2-1; D: -; DNA: TGCAGTGCTAGTGACCCCGGGGCGGACTACAATGAGCAGTTCTTC; CDR3: CSASDPGADYNEQFF
length: 13; size: -; V: TRBV20-1; J: TRBJ1-4; D: -; DNA: TGCAGTGGACTGTGGGAAGCTAATGAAAAACTGTTTTTT; CDR3: CSGLWEANEKLFF
length: 15; size: -; V: TRBV12-3/TRBV12-4; J: TRBJ2-3; D: TRBD1; DNA: TGTGCCAGCAGCTATCGACAGGGGGCAGCAGATACGCAGTATTTT; CDR3: CASSYRQGAADTQYF
length: 15; size: -; V: TRBV6-6; J: TRBJ2-1; D: -; DNA: TGTGCCAGCATCCCCACACTCGTCGGTAACAATGAGCAGTTCTTC; CDR3: CASIPTLVGNNEQFF
length: 21; size: -; V: TRBV28; J: TRBJ1-5; D: TRBD1; DNA: TGTGCCAGCAGTACTTTTGTGCCGGGACAGAGAAAAGACTATGGCAATCAGCCCCAGCATTTT; CDR3: CASSTFVPGQRKDYGNQPQHF
length: 16; size: -; V: TRBV5-1; J: TRBJ1-5; D: -; DNA: TGCGCCAGCAGCTTGACGGGGGGGAAACTCAATCAGCCCCAGCATTTT; CDR3: CASSLTGGKLNQPQHF
length: 15; size: few; V: TRBV20-1; J: TRBJ1-6; D: -; DNA: TGCAGTGCTAGGGGGGGCAGCCCGATCCATTCACCCCTCCACTTT; CDR3: CSARGGSPIHSPLHF